This entry lists 30 T cell receptor beta chains sequenced from one sample in a study of cytomegalovirus exposure and HLA in healthy donors. Primers included in the PCR were 60 Vbeta and 13 Jbeta primers. The repertoire was sequenced with immunoSEQ multiplex PCR; TCRdb's copy has only in-frame clones and lacks some. This repertoire shows about 110,000 clones, roughly 82% found once; its top ten account for roughly 3%. Sequenced input: PBMCs. These receptors originate from a man aged 30 to 45 in good health and CMV-seropositive.

The CDR3 DNA sequence: TGCGCCAGCAGTATAGCCGGGACTAGCTACGAGCAGTACTTC. It specifies CASSIAGTSYEQYF. This chain links TRBV10-2 with TRBJ2-7; 8 bases fit TRBD2. The CDR3 has 14 amino acids. The J segment lost 3 bases and the V segment lost 5 bases, leaving 6 bases of the junction unmatched. CDR1 is WSHSY, CDR2 SAAADI, per germline.

This clone was observed a handful of times. The V call is TRBV6-5, the J call TRBJ1-5, with no clear D. Germline loops: CDR1 MNHEY, CDR2 SVGAGI. V was cut by 4 bases and J by 0 bases, with 13 bases left in between. The CDR3 is 16 residues long. DNA for the CDR3: TGTGCCAGCAGTTCCTGGCCCCAAGATAGCAATCAGCCCCAGCATTTT. It translates to CASSSWPQDSNQPQHF.

This clone occurred a few times. The chain is built from TRBV7-2 and TRBJ1-5; D remains unclear. V was cut by 3 bases and J by 7 bases, with 7 bases left in between. From germline, CDR1 is SGHTA and CDR2 FQGNSA. The CDR3 is made up of 12 amino acids. The CDR3 loop reads CASSFPPQPQHF. Written as DNA, the CDR3 is TGTGCCAGCAGCTTCCCCCCACAGCCCCAGCATTTT. Supplemented by reference TRBV7-2 and TRBJ1-5, the full variable domain reads GAGVSQSPSNKVTEKGKDVELRCDPISGHTALYWYRQSLGQGLEFLIYFQGNSAPDKSGLPSDRFSAERTGGSVSTLTIQRTQQEDSAVYLCASSFPPQPQHFGDGTRLSIL.

The rearrangement uses TRBV11-2 and TRBJ2-2; TRBD2 might be the D (5 bases). The CDR3 totals 18 residues. The ends were cut back, 5 bases at V and 4 bases at J, with 23 bases in the middle. The germline V gene encodes CDR1 SGHAT and CDR2 FQNNGV. The CDR3 DNA sequence: TGTGCCAGCAGCCCCACCATGGCGGGTGCGGGTGTCACCGGGGAGCTGTTTTTT. Protein sequence: CASSPTMAGAGVTGELFF.

The chain has TRBV6-5 and TRBJ2-7, with TRBD2 identical over 10 bases. Germline V gene lookup returns CDR1 MNHEY and CDR2 SVGAGI. With V trimmed by 9 bases and J by 4 bases, 6 bases remained unmatched. This CDR3 region has 13 residues. CDR3 region: CASSSGGVYEQYF. The CDR3 DNA is TGTGCCAGTTCGAGCGGGGGGGTTTACGAGCAGTACTTC.

The chain combines TRBV19 with TRBJ2-1; 8 positions match TRBD2. Germline CDR1 reads LNHDA; CDR2 reads SQIVND (reference sequence). CDR3 length: 14 residues. V was clipped by 6 bases and J by 2 bases; unmatched bases: 3. This CDR3 reads CASSSSGAYNEQFF. For the CDR3, the DNA is TGTGCCAGTAGCAGTAGCGGGGCCTACAATGAGCAGTTCTTC.

In regard to this clone: The sample has other DNA sequences that encode this CDR3 too. This chain uses TRBV6-5 with TRBJ2-5; 8 bases align to TRBD1. This CDR3 is built from 16 residues. Germline V gives CDR1 MNHEY, CDR2 SVGAGI. Trimming cost V 0 bases and J 1 base; bases outside gene matches: 4. The CDR3 nucleotides read TGTGCCAGCAGTTACTCTGCCAGGGGGCTCCAAGAGACCCAGTACTTC. Translated: CASSYSARGLQETQYF.

In regard to this clone: A junction end diverges from the germline sequence, so it may reflect a read error. This CDR3 reads CSSSLGPENTF. The CDR3 DNA is TGTTCCAGCAGCTTAGGCCCCGAGAACACCTTC. The chain recombines TRBV7-9 with TRBJ1-2, with D uncertain. The CDR3 has 11 residues. Looked up from germline, CDR1 is SEHNR and CDR2 is FQNEAQ (reference sequence).

This chain joins TRBV27 and TRBJ2-2, with D possibly matching TRBD1 (6 bases). CDR3 length: 14 residues. Germline loops: CDR1 MNHEY, CDR2 SMNVEV (reference sequence). Trimming removed 4 bases from V and 6 bases from J, with 12 bases in between. The CDR3 region has the DNA TGTGCCAGCAGTTCCGGGACATTCCCCGGGGAGCTGTTTTTT. Translation gives CASSSGTFPGELFF.

DNA of the CDR3: TGTGCCAGCAGCTTCGTAAGCGGGGCGGCCTACAATGAGCAGTTCTTC. Protein sequence: CASSFVSGAAYNEQFF. The chain links TRBV21-1 to TRBJ2-1; the table's TRBD2 call for D was not verified on the DNA. TRBV21-1 is a recognized pseudogene. The CDR3 contains 16 residues.

This clone has a handful of counts. CDR3 DNA sequence: TGCAGCGTTTTTCCGGACAGTAACGAGCAGTACTTC. It specifies CSVFPDSNEQYF. The J gene is TRBJ2-7, the V gene TRBV29-1, with a weak D call TRBD1 (6 bases). The germline CDR1 and CDR2 sequences are SQVTM and ANQGSEA. The CDR3 extends over 12 amino acids. Trimming took off 5 bases at V and 5 bases at J, with 13 bases between the two ends.

This chain uses TRBV7-8 with TRBJ1-2; D perhaps matches TRBD1 (5 bases). The CDR3 is 14 amino acids. Germline CDR1 SGHVS, CDR2 FQNEAQ. Trimming took 5 bases from V and 2 from J, leaving 12 bases between them. The CDR3 nucleotides read TGTGCCAGCAGCGCGTTACAGGCAAACTATGGCTACACCTTC. This translates into CASSALQANYGYTF.

This chain links TRBV4-2 with TRBJ2-2, with a weak D call TRBD1 (6 bases). The CDR3 has 16 amino acids. Trimming removed 1 base at V and 1 base at J, with 10 bases between. Germline V gene sequence: CDR1 LGHNA, CDR2 YNFKEQ. The CDR3 DNA is TGTGCCAGCAGCCAAGTTCGCAGGGGGAACACCGGGGAGCTGTTTTTT. Its protein is CASSQVRRGNTGELFF.

This clone has only a few counts. The J gene is TRBJ2-7, the V gene TRBV6-1; 8 bases are shared with TRBD1. With 6 bases clipped from V and 0 bases from J, the junction kept 4 bases outside the gene matches. This CDR3 region has 14 residues. CDR1 is MNHNS, CDR2 SASEGT, per germline. The CDR3 sequence: CASRTGQASYEQYF. The CDR3 bases are TGTGCCAGCAGAACGGGACAGGCCTCCTACGAGCAGTACTTC.

The chain links TRBV6-1 to TRBJ2-5, with D tentatively TRBD2 (5 bases). From germline, CDR1 is MNHNS and CDR2 SASEGT. Trimming took off 6 bases at V and 2 bases at J, with 13 bases between the two ends. The CDR3 loop spans 14 amino acids. CDR3 sequence (DNA): TGTGCCAGCAGCCCCTTCCGGGGACAAGAGACCCAGTACTTC. It translates to CASSPFRGQETQYF.

DNA of the CDR3: TGTGCCAGCAGCTTAGAATGGGGGGGTCGCAATCAGCCCCAGCATTTT. This gives the protein CASSLEWGGRNQPQHF. The gene calls are TRBV7-2 and TRBJ1-5; D perhaps matches TRBD1 (5 bases). V lost 1 base and J lost 2, with 12 bases in between. CDR1 SGHTA and CDR2 FQGNSA come from the germline V gene. CDR3 length: 16 amino acids.

The chain recombines TRBV5-1 with TRBJ1-1; D is uncertain. CDR3 length: 15 residues. In germline, CDR1 is SGHRS, CDR2 YFSETQ. Trimming removed 4 bases from V and 2 bases from J, with 15 bases in between. The CDR3 here is CASSLSYRGNTEAFF. CDR3 nucleotides: TGCGCCAGCAGCCTCTCTTATCGGGGAAACACTGAAGCTTTCTTT.

The genes are TRBV18 and TRBJ1-2, with 7 nucleotides matching TRBD1. This CDR3 comprises 14 residues. Trimming cost V 2 bases and J 8 bases; bases outside gene matches: 8. Germline CDR1 KGHSH, CDR2 LQKENI. This chain's CDR3 is CASSPGRDRRGYTF. For the CDR3, the DNA is TGTGCCAGCTCACCAGGCCGGGACAGAAGAGGCTACACCTTC.

Comment on this clone: Other DNA sequences in the sample encode the same CDR3. The chain recombines TRBV5-1 with TRBJ2-7, with a weak D call TRBD2 (6 bases). CDR3 length equals 14 residues. Germline assignment: CDR1 SGHRS and CDR2 YFSETQ. Trimming took off 0 bases at V and 4 bases at J, with 11 bases between the two ends. In DNA, the CDR3 is TGCGCCAGCAGCTTGGATGGGGAGGAGTACGAGCAGTACTTC. It is translated as CASSLDGEEYEQYF. The full variable domain, its missing parts supplied by reference TRBV5-1 and TRBJ2-7, is KAGVTQTPRYLIKTRGQQVTLSCSPISGHRSVSWYQQTPGQGLQFLFEYFSETQRNKGNFPGRFSGRQFSNSRSEMNVSTLELGDSALYLCASSLDGEEYEQYFGPGTRLTVT.

This clone appeared once. At one end the junction does not follow the germline gene, possibly because of a read error. This chain's CDR3 is CSSSFLPPTAEFFF. Here the CDR3 DNA reads TGTTCCAGCAGCTTTCTACCCCCCACTGCGGAATTCTTTTTT. The chain has TRBV7-9 and TRBJ1-4, with unresolved D. This CDR3 spans 14 amino acids. Germline loops: CDR1 SEHNR, CDR2 FQNEAQ (reference sequence).

This chain uses TRBV29-1 with TRBJ2-3; TRBD1 agrees at 9 bases. The length of the CDR3 is 15 residues. The junction had 10 bases not matched to a gene; V was cut back by 3 bases and J by 6 bases. The germline gives CDR1 SQVTM, CDR2 ANQGSEA. CDR3 loop: CSVDFPGTGFDTQYF. The DNA for the CDR3 is TGCAGCGTTGATTTCCCCGGGACAGGGTTCGATACGCAGTATTTT.

This chain links TRBV18 with TRBJ1-5, with 7 bases matching TRBD1. The CDR3 runs 17 residues. J lost 1 base, V lost 5 bases, and 11 bases had no gene match. The germline CDR1 and CDR2 sequences are KGHSH and LQKENI. The CDR3 DNA follows: TGTGCCAGCTCAGCCGACAGGGCAAAAGGGAGCAATCAGCCCCAGCATTTT. Translated: CASSADRAKGSNQPQHF.

The rearrangement links TRBV18 to TRBJ1-1; TRBD1 matches at 7 bases. This CDR3 has 15 amino acids. Trimming took 6 bases from V and 0 from J; bases not matched to a gene: 7. Germline values: CDR1 KGHSH, CDR2 LQKENI. CDR3 nucleotides: TGTGCCAGCTCGGCTACCGGGACAGTGAACACTGAAGCTTTCTTT. It specifies CASSATGTVNTEAFF.

This chain links TRBV5-6 with TRBJ1-6; D might be TRBD1 (5 bases). Trimming took off 4 bases at V and 5 bases at J, with 16 bases between the two ends. This CDR3 spans 16 amino acids. CDR1 and CDR2 (germline): SGHDT, YYEEEE. DNA of the CDR3: TGTGCCAGCAGCCGTCCCGGGGGAAGGAATAATTCACCCCTCCACTTT. Protein sequence: CASSRPGGRNNSPLHF. The full variable domain, completed using reference TRBV5-6 and TRBJ1-6, is DAGVTQSPTHLIKTRGQQVTLRCSPKSGHDTVSWYQQALGQGPQFIFQYYEEEERQRGNFPDRFSGHQFPNYSSELNVNALLLGDSALYLCASSRPGGRNNSPLHFGNGTRLTVT.

V is TRBV27 and J is TRBJ2-5; 8 bases line up with TRBD1. This CDR3 has 15 amino acids. V shed 4 bases, J shed 5 bases, and the junction held 9 bases outside the gene matches. Germline V gene lookup returns CDR1 MNHEY and CDR2 SMNVEV (reference sequence). The CDR3: CASSSQGASDETQYF. DNA of the CDR3: TGTGCCAGCAGTTCGCAGGGGGCGAGCGATGAGACCCAGTACTTC.

This clone has just one count. The CDR3 nucleotides are TGTGCCACCAGCATGGACCAGGCGGTGTCAGGGGGCACTGAAGCTTTCTTT. It translates to CATSMDQAVSGGTEAFF. The V gene is TRBV15, the J gene TRBJ1-1, with 7 bases matching TRBD1. The CDR3 consists of 17 residues. The germline V gene encodes CDR1 LNHNV and CDR2 YYDKDF (reference sequence). The J segment lost 4 bases and the V segment lost 4 bases, leaving 15 bases of the junction unmatched.

The V gene is TRBV9, the J gene TRBJ1-5; D is possibly TRBD1 (5 bases). V lost 4 bases, J lost 3 bases, and 14 bases lay in between. The CDR3 covers 15 residues. Per the germline V gene, CDR1 is SGDLS and CDR2 is YYNGEE. The CDR3, as DNA: TGTGCCAGCAGCTTAGGGGAGGGTTTCAATCAGCCCCAGCATTTT. Protein: CASSLGEGFNQPQHF.

The gene calls are TRBV21-1 and TRBJ1-4; the D segment call TRBD1 is taken from the table without a DNA check. TRBV21-1 has pseudogene status. This CDR3 is 19 amino acids long. CDR3 amino acids: CASSNLGQRSIATNEKLFF. The CDR3 DNA reads TGTGCCAGCAGCAATTTGGGACAGCGATCAATCGCAACTAATGAAAAACTGTTTTTT.

The chain joins TRBV7-9 to TRBJ1-4; D is undetermined. V lost 6 bases to trimming and J lost 8 bases, with 13 bases between them. Germline CDR1 SEHNR, CDR2 FQNEAQ (reference sequence). This CDR3 has 13 residues. The CDR3 region has the DNA TGTGCCAGCAGTCGAGTTGTGGAGGAAAAACTGTTTTTT. Amino acids: CASSRVVEEKLFF.

The chain combines TRBV6-5 with TRBJ1-1; TRBD1 agrees at 10 bases. The CDR3 covers 15 residues. The V segment lost 6 bases and the J segment 2 bases; nucleotides outside the gene matches: 6. Looked up from germline, CDR1 is MNHEY and CDR2 is SVGAGI. CDR3 DNA sequence: TGTGCCAGCAGGGCCTGGACAGGGGGTAACACTGAAGCTTTCTTT. It yields the protein CASRAWTGGNTEAFF.